These 7 T cell receptor beta chains were sequenced from one sample in a study of Graves' ophthalmopathy and Graves' hyperthyroidism. RNA transcripts yielded amplified TCR beta CDR3 regions. An opening RT-PCR round employed HTBI primers and preceded a second-round multiplex PCR. TCRdb passed the multiplex PCR reads through MiXCR, listing each CDR3 protein once. The table lists about 210,000 distinct CDR3 sequences, roughly 27% of them singletons. Source material: peripheral blood. The receptors derive from a man aged 50 to 60 with Graves' ophthalmopathy.

This clonotype was seen repeatedly, ten times or more. This rearrangement joins TRBV28 to TRBJ2-7; the D gene could be TRBD1 or TRBD2 (5 bases each). This CDR3 contains 13 residues. Trimming shortened V by 7 bases and J by 2 bases, and 12 bases separated the two germline ends. The germline gives CDR1 MDHEN, CDR2 SYDVKM. CDR3 residues: CASTGTVPYEQYF. The CDR3 nucleotides are TGTGCCAGCACCGGGACGGTTCCCTACGAGCAGTACTTC. The full variable domain, with the rest looked up from reference TRBV28 and TRBJ2-7, is DVKVTQSSRYLVKRTGEKVFLECVQDMDHENMFWYRQDPGLGLRLIYFSYDVKMKEKGDIPEGYSVSREKKERFSLILESASTNQTSMYLCASTGTVPYEQYFGPGTRLTVT.

Ten or more counts support this clonotype. The genes are TRBV28 and TRBJ2-7, with D maybe TRBD1 (6 bases). Trimming removed 3 bases from V and 1 base from J, with 10 bases in between. CDR1 is MDHEN and CDR2 is SYDVKM in the germline V gene. The CDR3 spans 14 residues. CDR3 in amino acids: CASSFGGASYEQYF. The CDR3 DNA reads as TGTGCCAGCAGTTTTGGGGGCGCTTCCTACGAGCAGTACTTC.

This clonotype appeared many times. The rearrangement uses TRBV6-2 or TRBV6-3 and TRBJ2-7; 7 positions agree with TRBD2. V was clipped by 2 bases and J by 3 bases; unmatched bases: 7. The V gene's germline CDR1 is MNHEY and CDR2 SVGEGT. There are 15 residues in the CDR3. The CDR3 DNA follows: TGTGCCAGCAGTTACGGCGGGAGTATTAGCTACGAGCAGTACTTC. Its translation is CASSYGGSISYEQYF.

This clonotype was picked up many times. The chain uses TRBV6-1 and TRBJ2-5; 9 bases line up with TRBD2. This CDR3 has 14 amino acids. CDR1 is MNHNS and CDR2 is SASEGT in the germline V gene. The ends lost 1 base at V and 6 bases at J; junction bases unmatched: 3. CDR3 protein: CASSEGSGRQTQYF. In DNA form, the CDR3 reads TGTGCCAGCAGTGAAGGTAGCGGGAGACAGACCCAGTACTTC.

This clonotype was picked up many times. This may be a read error, as it is one base from a much larger clone. In this CDR3 the conserved last residue, phenylalanine or tryptophan, is missing, so a read error is likely. The V gene is TRBV6-2 or TRBV6-3, the J gene TRBJ2-2; 8 bases line up with TRBD2. The V gene's germline CDR1 is MNHEY and CDR2 SVGEGT. The CDR3 totals 15 residues. J was trimmed by 5 bases and V by 7 bases; bases with no gene match: 9. The CDR3 region is CASTPRASGTGELFS. CDR3 DNA sequence: TGTGCCAGCACCCCCCGGGCTAGCGGGACCGGGGAGCTGTTTTCT.

This chain uses TRBV6-1 with TRBJ1-1; D may be TRBD1 (6 bases). Trimming left V 10 bases short and J 1 base short, with 10 bases between. The germline CDR1 and CDR2 sequences are MNHNS and SASEGT. This CDR3 is built from 12 residues. The CDR3 nucleotides are TGTGCCACTTCGACAGGGAACACTGAAGCTTTCTTT. Translation gives CATSTGNTEAFF.

This chain links TRBV6-2 or TRBV6-3 with TRBJ2-7; the D gene is possibly TRBD2 (5 bases). The ends were cut back, 8 bases at V and 6 bases at J, with 32 bases in the middle. CDR3 size: 18 residues. Germline values: CDR1 MNHEY, CDR2 SVGEGT. The CDR3 DNA reads as TGTGCCAGCCGCTACTTAAACGGGAAGCCGGGCCCTTACGGCGAGCAGTACTTC. This translates into CASRYLNGKPGPYGEQYF.